What follows are 27 T cell receptor beta chains derived from one specimen sequenced in a study of cytomegalovirus exposure and HLA in healthy donors. The PCR was carried out with 60 Vbeta primers and 13 Jbeta primers. This table comes from immunoSEQ multiplex PCR, and its TCRdb copy is limited to in-frame clones, with some not included. The profile covers 150,000 to 200,000 clones, with approximately 12% appearing a single time and over 6.5% taken by the ten largest. Sequencing used PBMCs. All receptors derive from a man aged 45-65 years in good health and CMV-seropositive.

This clone was counted between two and nine times. V is TRBV7-6 and J is TRBJ1-2, with no clear D. Trimming removed 5 bases at V and 2 bases at J, with 15 bases between. Germline assignment: CDR1 SGHVS and CDR2 FNYEAQ. The CDR3 is made up of 15 amino acids. The DNA of the CDR3 is TGTGCCAGCAGCCCACTGGGCGACACGAACTATGGCTACACCTTC. This codes for CASSPLGDTNYGYTF.

The table lists this clone with a few counts. This rearrangement joins TRBV10-3 to TRBJ2-7; 8 bases are shared with TRBD2. Trimming at V came to 6 bases and at J to 4 bases, leaving 5 bases not matched to a gene. CDR3 length: 13 residues. From germline, CDR1 is ENHRY and CDR2 SYGVKD. CDR3 sequence reads: CAISSGGWYEQYV. Written as DNA, the CDR3 is TGTGCCATCAGCTCGGGGGGGTGGTACGAGCAGTACGTC.

The chain uses TRBV18 and TRBJ1-1, with D perhaps TRBD1 (6 bases). Germline CDR1 and CDR2: KGHSH and LQKENI. CDR3 length: 14 residues. The V gene lost 5 bases and the J gene lost 1 base, with 11 bases spanning the gap. In DNA form, the CDR3 reads TGTGCCAGCTCAGTACAGGGAAGGAACACTGAAGCTTTCTTT. Translating it yields CASSVQGRNTEAFF.

This rearrangement joins TRBV7-2 to TRBJ2-3, with 10 bases identical to TRBD2. The V gene end was trimmed by 5 bases and the J gene end by 3 bases; junction bases not matched to a gene: 8. Germline CDR1 is SGHTA and CDR2 is FQGNSA. The CDR3 length is 16 residues. The CDR3 reads CASSLQSGGATDTQYF. CDR3 nucleotides: TGTGCCAGCAGCCTACAAAGCGGGGGGGCTACAGATACGCAGTATTTT.

This clone has more than one count but fewer than ten. The chain is built from TRBV19 and TRBJ2-1; D possibly corresponds to TRBD1 (5 bases). The CDR3 totals 13 residues. V was pared by 0 bases and J by 8 bases, with 8 bases between. The V gene's germline CDR1 is LNHDA and CDR2 SQIVND (reference sequence). Written as DNA, the CDR3 is TGTGCCAGTAGTATAGACCAGGGTTATGAGCAGTTCTTC. It encodes CASSIDQGYEQFF.

The V and J genes are TRBV18 and TRBJ2-7, with 9 bases that match TRBD1. The junction had 10 bases not matched to a gene; V was cut back by 3 bases and J by 4 bases. The germline gives CDR1 KGHSH, CDR2 LQKENI. The CDR3 runs to 16 residues. CDR3 nucleotide sequence: TGTGCCAGCTCACCGCGACTGGGACAGGGTTTTTACGAGCAGTACGTC. Its translation is CASSPRLGQGFYEQYV.

This chain links TRBV6-1 with TRBJ1-5, with D maybe TRBD1 (5 bases). Germline lookup yields CDR1 MNHNS and CDR2 SASEGT. The length of the CDR3 is 15 residues. Trimming took 6 bases from V and 4 from J, leaving 16 bases between them. The CDR3 DNA reads TGTGCCAGCAGCTCTGGGGGGGTGAAGAATCAGCCCCAGCATTTT. Translation: CASSSGGVKNQPQHF.

The rearrangement uses TRBV9 and TRBJ2-5; possibly TRBD2 for D (5 bases). Germline lookup yields CDR1 SGDLS and CDR2 YYNGEE. The CDR3 consists of 14 residues. The ends were cut back, 1 base at V and 4 bases at J, with 11 bases in the middle. The CDR3 sequence is CASSVLEVTETQYF. The CDR3 bases are TGTGCCAGCAGCGTATTGGAGGTTACAGAGACCCAGTACTTC. Full variable domain (missing parts from reference TRBV9 and TRBJ2-5): DSGVTQTPKHLITATGQRVTLRCSPRSGDLSVYWYQQSLDQGLQFLIQYYNGEERAKGNILERFSAQQFPDLHSELNLSSLELGDSALYFCASSVLEVTETQYFGPGTRLLVL.

This chain connects TRBV9 to TRBJ2-2, with 9 bases identical to TRBD1. The CDR3 contains 15 residues. The germline gives CDR1 SGDLS, CDR2 YYNGEE. J gave up 5 bases and V 4 bases, and 6 bases lay outside the gene matches. The CDR3 sequence: CASSPRGQGTGELFF. CDR3 nucleotide sequence: TGTGCCAGCAGCCCCCGGGGACAGGGAACCGGGGAGCTGTTTTTT.

This clone has only a few counts. This chain links TRBV19 with TRBJ2-3; TRBD1 might be the D (6 bases). The CDR3 is made up of 17 amino acids. The V gene's germline CDR1 is LNHDA and CDR2 SQIVND (reference sequence). V shed 3 bases and J shed 5 bases, with 21 bases lying between them. The CDR3 nucleotides read TGTGCCAGTAGTATTGGGGCAGCAGGGGCCGCCCAAGATACGCAGTATTTT. Translated, it gives CASSIGAAGAAQDTQYF.

This chain links TRBV25-1 with TRBJ1-2, with unresolved D. The germline CDR1 and CDR2 sequences are MGHDK and SYGVNS. CDR3 length: 9 residues. V lost 8 bases and J 5 bases, leaving 3 bases between the germline ends. CDR3 nucleotides: TGTGCCAGCCCTTATGGCTACACCTTC. It translates to CASPYGYTF.

This clone was picked up a small number of times. V and J are TRBV28 and TRBJ1-5; possible D gene TRBD1, 6 bases. The V gene's germline CDR1 is MDHEN and CDR2 SYDVKM. Between the trimmed V and J ends, which lost 2 bases and 3 bases, there was a span of 11 bases. The CDR3 is 15 amino acids. The CDR3 reads CASSLLPGDNQPQHF. As DNA, the CDR3 is TGTGCCAGCAGTTTACTTCCAGGGGACAATCAGCCCCAGCATTTT.

This clone was seen only a few times. The chain joins TRBV6-1 to TRBJ2-1; TRBD1 aligns across 11 bases. The CDR3 is made up of 13 amino acids. CDR1 MNHNS and CDR2 SASEGT come from the germline V gene. J gave up 7 bases and V 7 bases, and 3 bases lay outside the gene matches. The chain's CDR3 is CASTGQGGNEQFF. As DNA, the CDR3 is TGTGCCAGCACGGGACAGGGGGGGAATGAGCAGTTCTTC.

V and J are TRBV5-1 and TRBJ2-5; no firm D call. Looked up from germline, CDR1 is SGHRS and CDR2 is YFSETQ. The CDR3 runs to 14 residues. Between the trimmed V and J ends, which lost 2 bases and 5 bases, there was a span of 13 bases. In DNA, the CDR3 is TGCGCCAGCAGCTTCCTAGGCTCTGGGGAGACCCAGTACTTC. Translating gives CASSFLGSGETQYF.

The chain recombines TRBV4-2 with TRBJ2-2, with D perhaps matching TRBD2 (6 bases). Trimming removed 4 bases from V and 3 bases from J, with 12 bases in between. Germline V gene data show CDR1 as LGHNA and CDR2 as YNFKEQ. CDR3 length: 15 residues. CDR3 bases: TGTGCCAGCAGCCCGTGGGAGGAGGACACCGGGGAGCTGTTTTTT. This codes for CASSPWEEDTGELFF.

There are a few counts of this clone. J is TRBJ2-2 and V is TRBV6-4; D ambiguous. V lost 2 bases and J 6 bases, leaving 10 bases between the germline ends. The germline gives CDR1 MRHNA, CDR2 SNTAGT. The CDR3 is made up of 14 amino acids. In DNA form, the CDR3 reads TGTGCCAGCAGTGACCCCCCGTTCTCCGGGGAGCTGTTTTTT. This gives the protein CASSDPPFSGELFF.

This clone occurred a few times. The chain carries TRBV19 and TRBJ2-7; TRBD1 matches at 8 bases. The CDR3 is made up of 15 amino acids. Germline V gene sequence: CDR1 LNHDA, CDR2 SQIVND (reference sequence). With V trimmed by 5 bases and J by 3 bases, 9 bases remained unmatched. CDR3 region: CASSVPGTGFYEQYF. In DNA, the CDR3 is TGTGCCAGTAGTGTGCCCGGGACAGGCTTCTACGAGCAGTACTTC.

This clone has more than one count but fewer than ten. The chain joins TRBV19 to TRBJ1-2, with 9 nucleotides matching TRBD1. Germline V gene lookup returns CDR1 LNHDA and CDR2 SQIVND (reference sequence). J was trimmed by 0 bases and V by 3 bases; bases with no gene match: 5. The CDR3 runs to 16 residues. Here the CDR3 DNA reads TGTGCCAGTAGTATCATGGGACAGGGCGCTAACTATGGCTACACCTTC. Its protein product is CASSIMGQGANYGYTF. The whole variable domain, remainder taken from reference TRBV19 and TRBJ1-2, is DGGITQSPKYLFRKEGQNVTLSCEQNLNHDAMYWYRQDPGQGLRLIYYSQIVNDFQKGDIAEGYSVSREKKESFPLTVTSAQKNPTAFYLCASSIMGQGANYGYTFGSGTRLTVV.

This clone came up a few times. The chain joins TRBV6-1 to TRBJ1-4; D gene uncertain. The germline CDR1 and CDR2 sequences are MNHNS and SASEGT. With 11 bases removed from V and 4 bases from J, the gap between germline ends came to 17 bases. This CDR3 spans 14 amino acids. CDR3: CAGGIGRFNEKLFF. The CDR3 DNA is TGTGCCGGAGGAATAGGCAGGTTTAATGAAAAACTGTTTTTT.

This sequence joins TRBV18 and TRBJ2-5; 13 bases agree with TRBD2. Germline values: CDR1 KGHSH, CDR2 LQKENI. The junction had 4 bases not matched to a gene; V was cut back by 4 bases and J by 5 bases. CDR3 length: 15 amino acids. The CDR3 here is CASSLGLAGMETQYF. The DNA of the CDR3 is TGTGCCAGCTCACTGGGACTAGCGGGGATGGAGACCCAGTACTTC.

V gene TRBV30 combines with J gene TRBJ1-1, with D maybe TRBD1 (6 bases). V shed 6 bases and J shed 4 bases, with 18 bases lying between them. Germline V gene lookup returns CDR1 GTSNPN and CDR2 SVGIG (reference sequence). The CDR3 is 14 residues long. The CDR3 loop reads CACLGRGGFTEAFF. DNA for the CDR3: TGTGCCTGTCTTGGCAGGGGTGGTTTCACTGAAGCTTTCTTT.

The V gene is TRBV27, the J gene TRBJ1-1, with 7 bases matching TRBD1. The V segment lost 3 bases and the J segment 2 bases; nucleotides outside the gene matches: 6. Per the germline V gene, CDR1 is MNHEY and CDR2 is SMNVEV (reference sequence). This CDR3 comprises 15 residues. CDR3 sequence reads: CASSLKTGPNTEAFF. CDR3 in DNA: TGTGCCAGCAGTTTGAAGACAGGGCCCAACACTGAAGCTTTCTTT.

This clone was observed a few times. The chain uses TRBV28 and TRBJ1-4, with 7 positions matching TRBD1. The CDR3 runs to 15 residues. CDR1 and CDR2 from the germline V gene are MDHEN and SYDVKM. The trim removed 5 bases at V and 7 bases at J, leaving 10 bases unmatched. In DNA, the CDR3 is TGTGCCAGCAGTGGTTACAGGGGCCGGGGTGAAAAACTGTTTTTT. Protein sequence: CASSGYRGRGEKLFF. Full variable domain (outside the CDR3, taken from reference TRBV28 and TRBJ1-4): DVKVTQSSRYLVKRTGEKVFLECVQDMDHENMFWYRQDPGLGLRLIYFSYDVKMKEKGDIPEGYSVSREKKERFSLILESASTNQTSMYLCASSGYRGRGEKLFFGSGTQLSVL.

This clone appeared a few times. V gene TRBV2 combines with J gene TRBJ1-5; D is unresolved. CDR1 is SNHLY, CDR2 FYNNEI, per germline. The CDR3 is made up of 13 amino acids. V lost 6 bases, J lost 9 bases, and 15 bases lay in between. DNA of the CDR3: TGTGCCAGCAGGGAGGAGGGCCCAAGGCCCCAGCATTTT. This sequence encodes CASREEGPRPQHF.

This chain connects TRBV11-3 to TRBJ1-1; 7 nucleotides align to TRBD1. This CDR3 has 14 amino acids. Germline-derived CDR1 and CDR2 are SGHNT and YENEEA. Unmatched junction bases numbered 2, after V lost 0 bases and J lost 4 bases. Here the CDR3 DNA reads TGTGCCAGCAGCTTAGAGGCAGGGGGCACTGAAGCTTTCTTT. Protein: CASSLEAGGTEAFF. Combining the CDR3 with reference TRBV11-3 and TRBJ1-1 gives the whole variable domain EAGVVQSPRYKIIEKKQPVAFWCNPISGHNTLYWYLQNLGQGPELLIRYENEEAVDDSQLPKDRFSAERLKGVDSTLKIQPAELGDSAVYLCASSLEAGGTEAFFGQGTRLTVV.

As concerns this clone: The CDR3 end shows no conserved phenylalanine or tryptophan, and so a read error is likely. The chain combines TRBV2 with TRBJ1-1; 7 bases line up with TRBD1. V dropped 5 bases and J dropped 1; count of bases not matched to a gene: 7. CDR3 length equals 15 residues. The germline gives CDR1 SNHLY, CDR2 FYNNEI. This chain's CDR3 is CASSKEGARNTEAFV. The DNA of the CDR3 is TGTGCCAGCAGTAAAGAGGGGGCAAGGAACACTGAAGCTTTCGTT.

V is TRBV6-1 and J is TRBJ2-7; a weak D match, TRBD2 (6 bases). This CDR3 contains 14 residues. Trimming stripped 6 bases from V and 0 bases from J, with 12 bases between. CDR1 and CDR2 from the germline V gene are MNHNS and SASEGT. As DNA, the CDR3 is TGTGCCAGCAGCAAGGACGGGAGCTCCTACGAGCAGTACTTC. Protein sequence: CASSKDGSSYEQYF.